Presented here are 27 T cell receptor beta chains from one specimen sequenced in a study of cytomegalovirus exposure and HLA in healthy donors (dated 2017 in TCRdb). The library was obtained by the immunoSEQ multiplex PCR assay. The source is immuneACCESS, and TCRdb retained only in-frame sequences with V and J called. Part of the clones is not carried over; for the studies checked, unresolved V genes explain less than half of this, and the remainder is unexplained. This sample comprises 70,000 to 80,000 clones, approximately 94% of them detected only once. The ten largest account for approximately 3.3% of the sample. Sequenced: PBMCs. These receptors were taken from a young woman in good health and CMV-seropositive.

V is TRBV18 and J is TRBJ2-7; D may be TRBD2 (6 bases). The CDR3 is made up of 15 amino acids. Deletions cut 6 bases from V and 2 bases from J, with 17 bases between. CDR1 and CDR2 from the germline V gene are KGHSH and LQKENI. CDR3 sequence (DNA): TGTGCCAGCTCGCGGGTAGAGGGGACTGCCTACGAGCAGTACTTC. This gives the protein CASSRVEGTAYEQYF. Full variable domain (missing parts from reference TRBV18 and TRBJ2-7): NAGVMQNPRHLVRRRGQEARLRCSPMKGHSHVYWYRQLPEEGLKFMVYLQKENIIDESGMPKERFSAEFPKEGPSILRIQQVVRGDSAAYFCASSRVEGTAYEQYFGPGTRLTVT.

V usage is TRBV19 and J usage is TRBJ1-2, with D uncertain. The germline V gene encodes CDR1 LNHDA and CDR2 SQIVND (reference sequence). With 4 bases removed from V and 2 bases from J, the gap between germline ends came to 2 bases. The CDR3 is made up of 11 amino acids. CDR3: CASSTNYGYTF. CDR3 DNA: TGTGCCAGTAGTACAAACTATGGCTACACCTTC. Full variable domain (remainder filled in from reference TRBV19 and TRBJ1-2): DGGITQSPKYLFRKEGQNVTLSCEQNLNHDAMYWYRQDPGQGLRLIYYSQIVNDFQKGDIAEGYSVSREKKESFPLTVTSAQKNPTAFYLCASSTNYGYTFGSGTRLTVV.

The chain's CDR3 is CASSLGGLAGGITDTQYF. CDR3 bases: TGTGCCAGCAGCTTGGGGGGACTAGCGGGGGGAATCACAGATACGCAGTATTTT. This chain uses TRBV5-6 with TRBJ2-3; 15 bases align to TRBD2. This CDR3 comprises 18 residues. Germline CDR1 SGHDT, CDR2 YYEEEE. Trimming took 0 bases from V and 2 from J; bases not matched to a gene: 4.

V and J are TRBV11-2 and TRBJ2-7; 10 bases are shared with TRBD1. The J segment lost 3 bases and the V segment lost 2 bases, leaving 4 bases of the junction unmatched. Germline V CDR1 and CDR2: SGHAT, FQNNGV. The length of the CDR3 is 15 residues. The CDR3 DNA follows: TGTGCCAGCAGCTTACTGACAGGGGGCTACTACGAGCAGTACTTC. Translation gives CASSLLTGGYYEQYF.

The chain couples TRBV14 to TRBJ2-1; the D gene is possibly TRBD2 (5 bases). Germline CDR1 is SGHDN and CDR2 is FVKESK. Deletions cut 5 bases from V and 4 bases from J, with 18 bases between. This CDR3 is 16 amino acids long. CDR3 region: CASSAHASPRYNEQFF. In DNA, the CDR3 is TGTGCCAGCAGCGCCCATGCTAGCCCAAGATACAATGAGCAGTTCTTC.

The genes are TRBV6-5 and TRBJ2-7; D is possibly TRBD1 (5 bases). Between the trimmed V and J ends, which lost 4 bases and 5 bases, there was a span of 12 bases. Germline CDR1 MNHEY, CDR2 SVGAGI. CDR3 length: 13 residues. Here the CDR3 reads CASSSELRDEQYF. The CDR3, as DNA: TGTGCCAGCAGTTCCGAACTCAGGGACGAGCAGTACTTC.

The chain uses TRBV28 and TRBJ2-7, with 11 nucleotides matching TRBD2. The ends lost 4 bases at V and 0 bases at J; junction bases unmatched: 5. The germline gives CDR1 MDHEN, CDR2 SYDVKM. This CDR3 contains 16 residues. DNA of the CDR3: TGTGCCAGCAGTTCATTAGCGGGAGGGAGCTCCTACGAGCAGTACTTC. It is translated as CASSSLAGGSSYEQYF. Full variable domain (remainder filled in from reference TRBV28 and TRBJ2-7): DVKVTQSSRYLVKRTGEKVFLECVQDMDHENMFWYRQDPGLGLRLIYFSYDVKMKEKGDIPEGYSVSREKKERFSLILESASTNQTSMYLCASSSLAGGSSYEQYFGPGTRLTVT.

This chain's CDR3 is CAVTSGTSYEQYF. Here the CDR3 DNA reads TGTGCCGTCACTAGCGGGACTTCCTACGAGCAGTACTTC. V is TRBV10-3 and J is TRBJ2-7; 10 bases are a match to TRBD2. J was trimmed by 1 base and V by 11 bases; bases with no gene match: 5. Germline CDR1 ENHRY, CDR2 SYGVKD. The CDR3 contains 13 residues.

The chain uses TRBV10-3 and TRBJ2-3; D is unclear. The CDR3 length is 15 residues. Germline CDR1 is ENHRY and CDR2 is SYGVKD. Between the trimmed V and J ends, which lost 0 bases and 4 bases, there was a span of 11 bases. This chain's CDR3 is CAISESIAAPDTQYF. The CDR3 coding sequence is TGTGCCATCAGTGAGTCGATAGCAGCCCCAGATACGCAGTATTTT.

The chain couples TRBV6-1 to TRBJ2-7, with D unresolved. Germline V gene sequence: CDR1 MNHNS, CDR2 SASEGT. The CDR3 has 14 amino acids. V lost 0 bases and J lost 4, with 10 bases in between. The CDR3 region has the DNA TGTGCCAGCAGTGAAGCGTTCAGGATTTACGAGCAGTACTTC. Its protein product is CASSEAFRIYEQYF.

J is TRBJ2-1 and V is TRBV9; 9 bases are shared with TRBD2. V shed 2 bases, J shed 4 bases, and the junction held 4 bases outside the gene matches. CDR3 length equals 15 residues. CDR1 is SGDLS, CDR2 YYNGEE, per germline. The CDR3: CASSVREGPYNEQFF. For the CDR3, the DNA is TGTGCCAGCAGCGTGCGGGAGGGCCCTTACAATGAGCAGTTCTTC.

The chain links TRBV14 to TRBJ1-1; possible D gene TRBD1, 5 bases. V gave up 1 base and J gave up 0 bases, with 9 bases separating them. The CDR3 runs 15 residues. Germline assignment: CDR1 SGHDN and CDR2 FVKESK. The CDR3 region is CASSQVRGMNTEAFF. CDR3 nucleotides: TGTGCCAGCAGCCAAGTCCGGGGGATGAACACTGAAGCTTTCTTT.

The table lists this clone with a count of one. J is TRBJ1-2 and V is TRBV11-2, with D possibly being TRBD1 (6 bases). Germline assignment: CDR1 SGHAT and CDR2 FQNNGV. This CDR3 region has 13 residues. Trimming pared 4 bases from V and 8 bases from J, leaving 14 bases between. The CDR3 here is CASSSGGGGGYTF. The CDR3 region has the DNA TGTGCCAGCAGCTCGGGGGGCGGGGGCGGCTACACCTTC. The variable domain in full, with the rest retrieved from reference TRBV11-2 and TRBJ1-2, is EAGVAQSPRYKIIEKRQSVAFWCNPISGHATLYWYQQILGQGPKLLIQFQNNGVVDDSQLPKDRFSAERLKGVDSTLKIQPAKLEDSAVYLCASSSGGGGGYTFGSGTRLTVV.

For the CDR3, the DNA is TGTGCCAGCAGCTTACGGACAGGGTGGACTGAAGCTTTCTTT. Protein product: CASSLRTGWTEAFF. The chain recombines TRBV7-9 with TRBJ1-1; 8 bases fit TRBD1. Trimming at V came to 2 bases and at J to 5 bases, leaving 4 bases not matched to a gene. CDR3 length equals 14 residues. Germline values: CDR1 SEHNR, CDR2 FQNEAQ (reference sequence).

The CDR3 spells CASSLVTGEKLFF. The DNA for the CDR3 is TGTGCCAGCAGCTTAGTCACCGGTGAAAAACTGTTTTTT. V is TRBV7-7 and J is TRBJ1-4, with D unclear. V shed 1 base and J shed 7 bases, with 7 bases lying between them. This CDR3 has 13 amino acids. The V gene's germline CDR1 is SSHAT and CDR2 FNYEAQ (reference sequence). Looking up the rest from reference TRBV7-7 and TRBJ1-4 gives the full variable domain: GAGVSQSPRYKVTKRGQDVTLRCDPISSHATLYWYQQALGQGPEFLTYFNYEAQPDKSGLPSDRFSAERPEGSISTLTIQRTEQRDSAMYRCASSLVTGEKLFFGSGTQLSVL.

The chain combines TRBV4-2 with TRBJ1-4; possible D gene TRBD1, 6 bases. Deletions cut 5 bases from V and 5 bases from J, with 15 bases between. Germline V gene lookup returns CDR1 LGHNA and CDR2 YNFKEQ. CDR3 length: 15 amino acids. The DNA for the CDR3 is TGTGCCAGCAGCGTAAGGACAGCCCTCAATGAAAAACTGTTTTTT. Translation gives CASSVRTALNEKLFF.

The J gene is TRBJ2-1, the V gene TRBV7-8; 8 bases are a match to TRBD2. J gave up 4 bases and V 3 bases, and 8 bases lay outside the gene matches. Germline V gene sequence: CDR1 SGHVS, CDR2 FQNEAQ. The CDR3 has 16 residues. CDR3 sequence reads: CASSFPGREGYNEQFF. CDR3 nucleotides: TGTGCCAGCAGCTTTCCCGGTCGGGAGGGATACAATGAGCAGTTCTTC.

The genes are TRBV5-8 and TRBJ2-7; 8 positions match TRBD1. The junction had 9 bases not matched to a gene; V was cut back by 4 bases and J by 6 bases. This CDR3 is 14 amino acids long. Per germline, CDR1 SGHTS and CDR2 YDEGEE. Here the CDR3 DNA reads TGTGCCAGCAGCGAGACAGGGGTCCGCTTCGAGCAGTACTTC. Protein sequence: CASSETGVRFEQYF. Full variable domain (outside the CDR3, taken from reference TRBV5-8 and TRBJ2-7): EAGVTQSPTHLIKTRGQQATLRCSPISGHTSVYWYQQALGLGLQFLLWYDEGEERNRGNFPPRFSGRQFPNYSSELNVNALELEDSALYLCASSETGVRFEQYFGPGTRLTVT.

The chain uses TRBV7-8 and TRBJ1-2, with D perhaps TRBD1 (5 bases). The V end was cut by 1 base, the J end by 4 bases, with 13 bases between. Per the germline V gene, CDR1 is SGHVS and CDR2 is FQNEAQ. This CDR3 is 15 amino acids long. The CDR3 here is CASSLEAGTLYGYTF. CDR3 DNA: TGTGCCAGCAGCTTAGAGGCAGGGACTCTCTATGGCTACACCTTC. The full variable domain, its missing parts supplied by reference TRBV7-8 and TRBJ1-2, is GAGVSQSPRYKVAKRGQDVALRCDPISGHVSLFWYQQALGQGPEFLTYFQNEAQLDKSGLPSDRFFAERPEGSVSTLKIQRTQQEDSAVYLCASSLEAGTLYGYTFGSGTRLTVV.

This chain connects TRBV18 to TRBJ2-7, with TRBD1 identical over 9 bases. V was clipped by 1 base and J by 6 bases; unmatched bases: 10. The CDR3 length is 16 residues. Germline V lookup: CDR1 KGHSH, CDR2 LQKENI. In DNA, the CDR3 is TGTGCCAGCTCACCACTACTGGGACAGGGAGCCGTCGAGCAGTACTTC. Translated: CASSPLLGQGAVEQYF.

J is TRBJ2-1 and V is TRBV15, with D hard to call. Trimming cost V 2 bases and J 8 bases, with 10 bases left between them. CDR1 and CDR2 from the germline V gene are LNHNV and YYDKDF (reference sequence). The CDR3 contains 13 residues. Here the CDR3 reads CATSRSSSDEQFF. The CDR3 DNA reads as TGTGCCACCAGCAGAAGTAGCAGCGATGAGCAGTTCTTC.

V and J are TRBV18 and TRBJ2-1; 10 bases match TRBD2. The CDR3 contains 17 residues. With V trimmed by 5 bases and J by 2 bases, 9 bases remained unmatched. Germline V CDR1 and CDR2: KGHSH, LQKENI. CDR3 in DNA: TGTGCCAGCTCAACTCAACTAGCGGGGCATACCTACAATGAGCAGTTCTTC. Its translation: CASSTQLAGHTYNEQFF. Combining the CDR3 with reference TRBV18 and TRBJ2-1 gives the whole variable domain NAGVMQNPRHLVRRRGQEARLRCSPMKGHSHVYWYRQLPEEGLKFMVYLQKENIIDESGMPKERFSAEFPKEGPSILRIQQVVRGDSAAYFCASSTQLAGHTYNEQFFGPGTRLTVL.

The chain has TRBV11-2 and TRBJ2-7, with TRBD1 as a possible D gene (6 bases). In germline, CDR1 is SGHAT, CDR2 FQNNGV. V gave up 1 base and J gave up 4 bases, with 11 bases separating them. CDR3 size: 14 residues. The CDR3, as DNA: TGTGCCAGCAGCTTAGGGGTACAGGGTTACGAGCAGTACTTC. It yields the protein CASSLGVQGYEQYF.

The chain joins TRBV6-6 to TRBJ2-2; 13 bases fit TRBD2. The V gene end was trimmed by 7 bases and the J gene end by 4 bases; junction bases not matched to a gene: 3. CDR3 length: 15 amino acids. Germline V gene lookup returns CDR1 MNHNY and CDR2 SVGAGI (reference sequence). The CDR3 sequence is CASTGLAGVTGELFF. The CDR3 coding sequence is TGTGCCAGCACCGGACTAGCGGGAGTCACCGGGGAGCTGTTTTTT.

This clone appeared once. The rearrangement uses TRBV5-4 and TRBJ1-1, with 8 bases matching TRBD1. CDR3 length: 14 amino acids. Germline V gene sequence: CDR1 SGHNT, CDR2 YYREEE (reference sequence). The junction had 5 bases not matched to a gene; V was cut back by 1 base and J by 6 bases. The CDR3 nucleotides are TGTGCCAGCAGCTTGACGCAGGGGGCGGCTGAAGCTTTCTTT. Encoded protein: CASSLTQGAAEAFF.

The CDR3 is CASSFRAGGPQETQYF. The CDR3 bases are TGTGCCAGCAGCTTTAGAGCGGGAGGACCCCAAGAGACCCAGTACTTC. The chain links TRBV7-9 to TRBJ2-5; 9 bases are shared with TRBD2. The ends lost 3 bases at V and 1 base at J; junction bases unmatched: 6. The CDR3 has 16 amino acids. Germline V lookup: CDR1 SEHNR, CDR2 FQNEAQ (reference sequence).

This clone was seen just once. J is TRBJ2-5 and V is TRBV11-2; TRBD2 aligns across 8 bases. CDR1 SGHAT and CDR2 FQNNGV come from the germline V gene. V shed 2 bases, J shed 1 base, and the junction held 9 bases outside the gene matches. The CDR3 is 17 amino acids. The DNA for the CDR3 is TGTGCCAGCAGCTTAACTTGGAGCGGGGGAGCCCAAGAGACCCAGTACTTC. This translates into CASSLTWSGGAQETQYF.